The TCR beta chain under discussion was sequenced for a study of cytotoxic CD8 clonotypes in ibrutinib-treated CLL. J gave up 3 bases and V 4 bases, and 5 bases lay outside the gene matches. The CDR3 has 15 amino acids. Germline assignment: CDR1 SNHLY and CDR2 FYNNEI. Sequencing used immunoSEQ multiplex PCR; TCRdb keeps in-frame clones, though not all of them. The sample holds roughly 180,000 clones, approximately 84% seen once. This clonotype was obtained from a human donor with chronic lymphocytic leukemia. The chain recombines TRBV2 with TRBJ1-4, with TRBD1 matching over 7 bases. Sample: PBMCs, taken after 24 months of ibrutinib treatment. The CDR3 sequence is CASSVEGAANEKLFF. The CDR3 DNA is TGTGCCAGCAGTGTGGAGGGGGCGGCTAATGAAAAACTGTTTTTT.